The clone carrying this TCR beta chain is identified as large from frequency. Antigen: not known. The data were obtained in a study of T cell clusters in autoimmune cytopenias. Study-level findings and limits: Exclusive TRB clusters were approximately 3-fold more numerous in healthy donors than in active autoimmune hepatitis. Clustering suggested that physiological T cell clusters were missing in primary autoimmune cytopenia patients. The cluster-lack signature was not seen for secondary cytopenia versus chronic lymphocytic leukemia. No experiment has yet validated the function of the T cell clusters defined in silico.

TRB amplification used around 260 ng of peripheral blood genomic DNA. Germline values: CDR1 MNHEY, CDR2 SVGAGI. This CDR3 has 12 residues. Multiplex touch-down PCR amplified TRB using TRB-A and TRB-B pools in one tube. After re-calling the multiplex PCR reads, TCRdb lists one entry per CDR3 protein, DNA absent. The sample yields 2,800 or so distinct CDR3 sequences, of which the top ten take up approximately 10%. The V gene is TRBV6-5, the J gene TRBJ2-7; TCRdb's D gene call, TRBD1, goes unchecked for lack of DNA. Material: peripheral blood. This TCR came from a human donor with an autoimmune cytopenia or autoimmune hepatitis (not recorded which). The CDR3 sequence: CASGQGSYEQYF.